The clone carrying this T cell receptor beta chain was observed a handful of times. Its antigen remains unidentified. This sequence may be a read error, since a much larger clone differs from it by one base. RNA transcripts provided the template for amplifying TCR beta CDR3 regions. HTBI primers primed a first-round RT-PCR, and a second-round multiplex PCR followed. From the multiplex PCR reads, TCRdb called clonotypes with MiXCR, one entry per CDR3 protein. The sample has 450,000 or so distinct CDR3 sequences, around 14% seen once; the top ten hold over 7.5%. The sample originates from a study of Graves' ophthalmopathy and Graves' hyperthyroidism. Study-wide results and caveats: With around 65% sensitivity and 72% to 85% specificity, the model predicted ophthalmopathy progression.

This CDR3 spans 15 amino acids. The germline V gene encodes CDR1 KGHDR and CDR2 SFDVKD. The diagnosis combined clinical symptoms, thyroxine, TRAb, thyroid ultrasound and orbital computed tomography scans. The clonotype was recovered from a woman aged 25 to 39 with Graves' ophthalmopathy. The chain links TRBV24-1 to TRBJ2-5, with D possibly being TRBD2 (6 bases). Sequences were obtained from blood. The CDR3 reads CATSDPPSAQDTQYF. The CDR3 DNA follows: TGTGCCACCAGTGATCCACCTAGCGCCCAAGATACCCAGTACTTC.